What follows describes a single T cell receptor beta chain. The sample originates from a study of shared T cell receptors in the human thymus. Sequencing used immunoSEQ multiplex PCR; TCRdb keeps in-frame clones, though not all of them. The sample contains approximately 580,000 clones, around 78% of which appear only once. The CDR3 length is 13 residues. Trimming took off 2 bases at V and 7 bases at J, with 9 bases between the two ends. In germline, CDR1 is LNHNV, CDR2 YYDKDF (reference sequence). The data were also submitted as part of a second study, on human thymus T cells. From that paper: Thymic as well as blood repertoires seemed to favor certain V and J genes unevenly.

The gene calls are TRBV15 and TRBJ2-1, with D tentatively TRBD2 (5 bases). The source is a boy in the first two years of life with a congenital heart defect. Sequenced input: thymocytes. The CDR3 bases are TGTGCCACCAGCAGACTAGCCGCGAATGAGCAGTTCTTC. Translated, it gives CATSRLAANEQFF.